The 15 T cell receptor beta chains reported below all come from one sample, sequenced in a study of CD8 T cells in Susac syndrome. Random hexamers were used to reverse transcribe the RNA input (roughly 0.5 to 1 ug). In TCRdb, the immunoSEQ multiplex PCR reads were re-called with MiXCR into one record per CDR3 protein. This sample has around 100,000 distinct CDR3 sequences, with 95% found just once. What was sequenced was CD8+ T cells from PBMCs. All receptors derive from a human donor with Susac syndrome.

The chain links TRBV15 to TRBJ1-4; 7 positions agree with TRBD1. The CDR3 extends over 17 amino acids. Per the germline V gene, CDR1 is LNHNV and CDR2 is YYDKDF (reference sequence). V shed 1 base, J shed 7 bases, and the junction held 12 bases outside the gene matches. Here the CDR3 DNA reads TGTGCCACCAGCAGAGCCAGAGACAGGGAAGGTAGTGAAAAACTGTTTTTT. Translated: CATSRARDREGSEKLFF. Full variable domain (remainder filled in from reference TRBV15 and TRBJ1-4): DAMVIQNPRYQVTQFGKPVTLSCSQTLNHNVMYWYQQKSSQAPKLLFHYYDKDFNNEADTPDNFQSRRPNTSFCFLDIRSPGLGDTAMYLCATSRARDREGSEKLFFGSGTQLSVL.

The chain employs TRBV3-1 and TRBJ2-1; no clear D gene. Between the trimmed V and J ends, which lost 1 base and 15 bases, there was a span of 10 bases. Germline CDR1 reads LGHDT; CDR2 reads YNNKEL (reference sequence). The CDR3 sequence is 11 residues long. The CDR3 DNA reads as TGTGCCAGCAGCCAAGTTGGATTCCTGTTCTTC. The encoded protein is CASSQVGFLFF.

The CDR3 sequence: CASRDATEAYEQYF. The CDR3 DNA is TGCGCCAGCAGGGACGCTACCGAGGCCTACGAGCAGTACTTC. This rearrangement joins TRBV10-2 to TRBJ2-7, with D unclear. V lost 6 bases, J lost 2 bases, and 14 bases lay in between. Germline CDR1 reads WSHSY; CDR2 reads SAAADI. CDR3 length: 14 amino acids.

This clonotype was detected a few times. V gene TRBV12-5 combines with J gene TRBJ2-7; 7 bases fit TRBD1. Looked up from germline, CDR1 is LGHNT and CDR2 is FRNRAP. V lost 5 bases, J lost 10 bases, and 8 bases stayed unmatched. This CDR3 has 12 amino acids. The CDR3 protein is CASGAQGSEQYF. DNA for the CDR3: TGTGCTAGTGGTGCACAGGGGTCGGAACAGTACTTC.

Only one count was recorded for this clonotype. The CDR3 DNA reads TGTGCCACCTCTCCTGATGGGACAGACAATGAGCAGTTCTTC. It translates to CATSPDGTDNEQFF. The rearrangement joins TRBV2 to TRBJ2-1, with 7 bases matching TRBD1. CDR3 length: 14 amino acids. Germline CDR1 SNHLY, CDR2 FYNNEI. The ends lost 10 bases at V and 5 bases at J; junction bases unmatched: 11.

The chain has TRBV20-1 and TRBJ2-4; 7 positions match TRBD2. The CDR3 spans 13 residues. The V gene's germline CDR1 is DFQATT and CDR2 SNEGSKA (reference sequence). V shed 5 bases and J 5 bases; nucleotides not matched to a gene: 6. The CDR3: CSARRGTENIQYF. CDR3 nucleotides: TGCAGTGCTCGGCGGGGGACGGAAAACATTCAGTACTTC.

CDR3: CASSLGGASYGYTF. The CDR3, as DNA: TGTGCCAGCAGCTTAGGCGGCGCGAGCTATGGCTACACCTTC. The V and J genes are TRBV7-9 and TRBJ1-2; no clear D gene. The V gene lost 1 base and the J gene lost 4 bases, with 10 bases spanning the gap. The CDR3 covers 14 residues. The germline gives CDR1 SEHNR, CDR2 FQNEAQ (reference sequence).

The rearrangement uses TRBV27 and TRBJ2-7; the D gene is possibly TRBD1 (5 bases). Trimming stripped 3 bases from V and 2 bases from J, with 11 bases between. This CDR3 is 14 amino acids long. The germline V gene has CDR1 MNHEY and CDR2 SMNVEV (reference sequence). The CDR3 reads CASSFSTGTYEQYF. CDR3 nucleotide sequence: TGTGCCAGCAGTTTCAGTACAGGTACCTACGAGCAGTACTTC.

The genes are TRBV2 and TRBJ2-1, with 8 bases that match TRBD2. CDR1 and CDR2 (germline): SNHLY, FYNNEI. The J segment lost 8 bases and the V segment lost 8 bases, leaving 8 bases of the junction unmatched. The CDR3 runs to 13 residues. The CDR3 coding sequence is TGTGCCAGCTGGGCGGGAGGAGTGGATGAGCAGTTCTTC. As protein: CASWAGGVDEQFF.

The CDR3 DNA sequence: TGCAGCGTTGAGGAAAGGGTCCAAGGCTACACCTTC. Protein sequence: CSVEERVQGYTF. This sequence joins TRBV29-1 and TRBJ1-2; D gene uncertain. Trimming removed 3 bases from V and 8 bases from J, with 13 bases in between. The germline CDR1 and CDR2 sequences are SQVTM and ANQGSEA. The CDR3 spans 12 residues.

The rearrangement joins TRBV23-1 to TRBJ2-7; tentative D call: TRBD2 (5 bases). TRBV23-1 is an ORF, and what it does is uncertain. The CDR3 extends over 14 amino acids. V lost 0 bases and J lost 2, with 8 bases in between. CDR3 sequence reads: CASSQSTGTYEQYF. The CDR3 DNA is TGCGCCAGCAGTCAATCAACCGGGACCTACGAGCAGTACTTC.

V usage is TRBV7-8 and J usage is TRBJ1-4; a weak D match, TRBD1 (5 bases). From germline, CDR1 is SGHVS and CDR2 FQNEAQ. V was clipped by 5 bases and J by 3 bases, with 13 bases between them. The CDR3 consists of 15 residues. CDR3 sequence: CASSDKGWANEKLFF. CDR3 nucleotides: TGTGCCAGCAGCGATAAGGGGTGGGCTAATGAAAAACTGTTTTTT.

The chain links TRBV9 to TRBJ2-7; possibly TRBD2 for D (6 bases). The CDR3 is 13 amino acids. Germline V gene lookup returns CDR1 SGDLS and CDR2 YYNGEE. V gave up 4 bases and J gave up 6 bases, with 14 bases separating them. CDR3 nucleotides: TGTGCCAGCAGCCCCCCGGGGAGGAGCGAGCAGTACTTC. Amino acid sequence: CASSPPGRSEQYF.

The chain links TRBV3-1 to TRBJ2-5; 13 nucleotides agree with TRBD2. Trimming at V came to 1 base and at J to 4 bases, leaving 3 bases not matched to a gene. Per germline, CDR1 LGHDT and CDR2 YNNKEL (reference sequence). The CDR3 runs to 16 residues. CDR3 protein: CASSQGTSGGRETQYF. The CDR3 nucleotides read TGTGCCAGCAGCCAAGGGACTAGCGGGGGTCGAGAGACCCAGTACTTC.

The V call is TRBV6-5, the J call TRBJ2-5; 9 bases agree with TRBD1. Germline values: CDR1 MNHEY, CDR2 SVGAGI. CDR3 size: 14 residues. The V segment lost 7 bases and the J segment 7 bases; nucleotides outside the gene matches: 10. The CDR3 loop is CASTQGATGRTQYF. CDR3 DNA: TGTGCCAGCACACAGGGGGCAACAGGTCGGACCCAGTACTTC.